This T cell receptor (beta chain) was profiled in a study of T cell repertoires in cytomegalovirus infection. Study in general: Public TCR beta signature analysis indicated the presence of both CMV infection and matching HLA type.

In TCRdb, the reads were re-called with MiXCR into one record per CDR3 protein. The sample has a few hundred thousand distinct CDR3 sequences; 22% are singletons. Looked up from germline, CDR1 is SGHVS and CDR2 is FQNEAQ. Trimming pared 2 bases from V and 10 bases from J, leaving 15 bases between. This CDR3 comprises 14 residues. Study conclusions and caveats: The ex vivo response was dominated by HLA-C-restricted CMV-specific TCR beta clonotypes. Carriers of CMV and the relevant HLA type were discriminated by public TCR beta frequency.

With regard to this clonotype: The antigen is unknown. A read error may explain this, as a much larger clone is one base away. The missing conserved phenylalanine or tryptophan at the end of this CDR3 makes a read error likely.

Sequenced input: CD8+ T cells from PBMCs. The chain is built from TRBV7-8 and TRBJ2-1; D tentatively fits TRBD1 or TRBD2 (6 bases each). The receptor's source is a human donor in good health (CMV status not recorded). Some clones in this sample may be carry-over from other donors' samples. The CDR3 here is CASSLLSGASEQFC. In DNA, the CDR3 is TGTGCCAGCAGCTTACTGTCGGGGGCCAGCGAGCAGTTCTGC.